This TCR beta chain was profiled in a study of a mutant IDH1 vaccine in newly diagnosed glioma (dated by TCRdb to the early 2020s). Regarding the complete study: The 30 to 40 treated patients were approximately 62% male and roughly 40% female, with a mean age of around 40 years. Prior to enrollment, patients had been given standard therapy consisting of radiotherapy alone, temozolomide alone, or radiochemotherapy with temozolomide, with the combination given to most patients. Six visits were used for peripheral blood collection: V03 (baseline), V05, V07, V10, V12 and V13. Longitudinal TCRB deep sequencing was performed for about two dozen treated patients wherever samples were available for exploratory analyses.

Per the publication, the time point label means: baseline, week 1 (first vaccination visit). The treatment or condition label here, explained by the study, means: pre-vaccination baseline after standard-of-care therapy. All donors had newly diagnosed IDH1-mutant astrocytomas of WHO grade 3 or 4 that showed loss of nuclear ATRX. The samples were drawn from NOA16, a multicentre, single-arm, open-label phase I trial in Germany that tested a mutant IDH1 peptide vaccine in humans for the first time. Blood drawn at visit V03 was used as the baseline sample for immunogenicity testing. Genomic DNA for TCRB sequencing was extracted from EDTA blood using the DNeasy Blood and Tissue Kit. Concerning this clone: What antigen it recognizes has not been identified. Per-nucleotide qualities are absent, and no much larger clonotype sits a single base away.

From its cysteine to its phenylalanine, the CDR3 spans 15 amino acids. Only the CDR3 DNA stays, 45 bases, in frame from base 1. CDR1 SGHNT and CDR2 YYREEE were looked up in the germline V gene (reference sequence). V drops 2 bases and J drops 7 bases, leaving 19 bases in between. Receptors were amplified or captured by the immunoSEQ multiplex PCR assay. Rearranged TCR beta chain sequences were amplified using the hsTCRB Kit according to the manufacturer's protocol. TCRB libraries were sequenced on an Illumina MiSeq. As for the authors' bioinformatics: Demultiplexing, trimming and gene mapping were performed with the kit vendor's proprietary platform. TCRdb stores this immuneACCESS table with in-frame sequences only. Part of the clones is absent; in the studies checked, under half of the shortfall reflects unresolved V genes, and no reason is known for the rest. V, J and clone size derive from that table, while D and trimming were established from the DNA sequence. Here the sample has around 33,000 clones; about 85% occur a single time. 4.8% of the sample belongs to the ten largest clones.

General findings and caveats noted by the study authors: Changes in the top peripheral T cell clonotypes picked up by TCRB sequencing did not appear to be linked to pseudoprogression. Immune responses induced by the vaccine were seen in 93.3% of patients across multiple MHC alleles. PBMC samples for TCRB deep sequencing were selected based on availability. It was noted by the authors that analyses of patient blood samples could not be reproduced owing to sample limitations.

The sequence links TRBV5-4 to TRBJ2-7, and the D gene may be TRBD1, 6 bases matching. This receptor was obtained from a woman in her forties with glioma. Sequencing used PBMCs, obtained from a glioma patient treated with radiotherapy, temozolomide or both. At the DNA level, the sequence is TGTGCCAGCAGCTTAGGGGGAGTCGACTTATTTGAGCAGTACTTC. Translated, this is CASSLGGVDLFEQYF.